The present TCR beta chain was sequenced within a study of T cell repertoires in cytomegalovirus infection. As concerns this clonotype: Its antigen is unidentified.

This CDR3 is 15 amino acids long. V lost 3 bases and J lost 3; bases outside the gene matches: 2. The germline gives CDR1 ENHRY, CDR2 SYGVKD. From the reads, TCRdb called clonotypes with MiXCR, one entry per CDR3 protein. The sample includes 600,000 to 700,000 distinct CDR3 sequences, around a third seen only once; the top ten take around a sixth. The receptor comes from a human donor in good health (CMV status not recorded). Some clones in this sample may be carry-over from other donors' samples. The V call is TRBV10-3, the J call TRBJ2-7; 13 nucleotides match TRBD2. The specimen comprised cultured PBMCs, sampled from culture after CMV antigen stimulation. DNA of the CDR3: TGTGCCATCAGTGACGGGACTAGCGGGATCTACGAGCAGTACTTC. Translated, it gives CAISDGTSGIYEQYF.